Listed below are T cell receptor beta chains from one sample, sequenced in a study of cytomegalovirus exposure and HLA in healthy donors. Produced via immunoSEQ multiplex PCR; TCRdb's table is partial and in-frame only. The sample has fewer than 200,000 clones; around 83% are singletons. Sequenced input: PBMCs. These receptor sequences come from a woman aged 18-29 years in good health and CMV-seronegative. CDR3s include the opening cysteine and the closing phenylalanine or tryptophan. D genes are given only for firm matches. Rows may omit the clone size; those that give it use once, few, many or a size class.

j_call | v_call | d_call | clone_size | cdr3_nt | cdr3_aa
TRBJ2-2 | TRBV19 | - | - | TGTGCCAGTAGCCCAGGGCCCATCGGGGAGCTGTTTTTT | CASSPGPIGELFF
TRBJ2-3 | TRBV30 | TRBD2 | - | TGTGCCTGGAGAACGGGACTAGCGTCCGGAGATACGCAGTATTTT | CAWRTGLASGDTQYF
TRBJ2-7 | TRBV27 | - | - | TGTGCCAGCAGCCCGCTTACGACAGTCTACGAGCAGTACTTC | CASSPLTTVYEQYF
TRBJ2-3 | TRBV27 | TRBD2 | - | TGTGCCAGCAGTCCGCGACTAGCGGGGGTGACAGATACGCAGTATTTT | CASSPRLAGVTDTQYF
TRBJ2-7 | TRBV27 | - | few | TGTGCCAGCAGTTCATCCATGGCGGTCTCCTACGAGCAGTACTTC | CASSSSMAVSYEQYF
TRBJ1-2 | TRBV7-6 | TRBD1 | - | TGTGCCAGCAGCCCCCTTGAGGGGGCATACGGCTACACCTTC | CASSPLEGAYGYTF
TRBJ2-7 | TRBV4-3 | - | few | TGCGCCAGCAGCCAAGATCGTGCGGGACTTACCTACGAGCAGTACTTC | CASSQDRAGLTYEQYF
TRBJ2-5 | TRBV19 | TRBD1 | - | TGTGCCACCACAGGGACAGGGGGCGATTTAGAGACCCAGTACTTC | CATTGTGGDLETQYF
TRBJ1-2 | TRBV28 | - | - | TGTGCCAGCACCAAAACCCCTCACAGGGCTGACGGCTACACCTTC | CASTKTPHRADGYTF
TRBJ1-5 | TRBV21-1 | - | - | TGTGCCAGCAGTAAGCCACAGGTCCTGCAGCCCCAGCATTTT | CASSKPQVLQPQHF
TRBJ2-7 | TRBV29-1 | - | - | TGCAGCGTCAGGGACGCGGGGGAGCAGTACTTC | CSVRDAGEQYF
TRBJ2-2 | TRBV18 | - | - | TGTGCCAGCTCACCACATGAGCGAATGGCCGGGGAGCTGTTTTTT | CASSPHERMAGELFF
TRBJ2-1 | TRBV7-8 | - | few | TGTGCCAGCAGCTCGACTTGGTACAATGAGCAGTTCTTC | CASSSTWYNEQFF
TRBJ1-1 | TRBV18 | - | - | TGTGCCAGCAGATTAGAGAACACTGAAGCTTTCTTT | CASRLENTEAFF